This entry is about one T cell receptor (beta chain). Its cognate antigen is unknown. Autologous stem cell transplantation was followed by relapse in every patient, and brentuximab vedotin exposure varied. The sample is drawn from a study of PD-1 blockade in classical Hodgkin lymphoma. The wider study: Administration of nivolumab to patients was at 3 mg/kg intravenously every 2 weeks.

Sequencing used immunoSEQ multiplex PCR; TCRdb keeps in-frame clones, though not all of them. The sample holds roughly 25,000 clones, 82% seen once. CDR3 size: 15 residues. Study-level findings and limits: Lower baseline TCR diversity marked trial partial responders and progressors. Diversity in CD4+ TCRs, unlike that measured in CD8+ TCRs, had risen significantly by C4D1.

The clonotype comes from a human donor with classical Hodgkin lymphoma. The chain joins TRBV21-1 to TRBJ1-2. TRBV21-1 is marked as a pseudogene. The source material was peripheral blood mononuclear cells (PBMCs), sampled before the second cycle of nivolumab. As DNA, the CDR3 is TGTGCCAGCCCACAACCGGGTCAAGCTAACTATGGCTACACCTTC. Protein sequence: CASPQPGQANYGYTF.